The sequence of this T cell receptor beta chain was determined in a study of response to subunit inactivated influenza vaccine. Overall study results and limits: Seasonal influenza vaccination, on each occasion, was suggested by the authors to recruit few new T cells.

TCRdb reprocessed the RT-PCR reads via MiXCR and lists one record per CDR3 protein. The repertoire holds about 700,000 distinct CDR3 sequences, 14% seen once, with 7.6% in the top ten. In regard to this clonotype: As yet, its antigen is unknown.

Trimming shortened V by 5 bases and J by 2 bases, and 11 bases separated the two germline ends. This CDR3 contains 14 residues. Germline lookup yields CDR1 SGHTA and CDR2 FQGNSA. The source was PBMCs from blood, collected about 14 days before vaccination. The J gene is TRBJ2-3, the V gene TRBV7-2; no clear D gene. The receptor was isolated from a man aged 50 to 60 who received an inactivated influenza vaccine. The CDR3 sequence: CASSLQRYTDTQYF. CDR3 in DNA: TGTGCCAGCAGCCTCCAGAGATACACAGATACGCAGTATTTT.